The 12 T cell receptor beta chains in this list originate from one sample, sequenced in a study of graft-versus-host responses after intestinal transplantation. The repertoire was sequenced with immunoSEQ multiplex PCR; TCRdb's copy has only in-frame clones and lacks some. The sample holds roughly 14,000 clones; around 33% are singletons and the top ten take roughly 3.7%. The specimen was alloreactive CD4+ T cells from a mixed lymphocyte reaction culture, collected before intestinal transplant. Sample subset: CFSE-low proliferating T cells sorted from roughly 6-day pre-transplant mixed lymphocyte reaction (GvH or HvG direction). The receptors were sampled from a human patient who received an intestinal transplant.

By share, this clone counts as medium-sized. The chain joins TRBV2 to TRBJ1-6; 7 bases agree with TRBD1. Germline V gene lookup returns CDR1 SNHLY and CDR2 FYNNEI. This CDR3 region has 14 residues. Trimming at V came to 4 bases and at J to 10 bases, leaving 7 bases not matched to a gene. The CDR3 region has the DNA TGTGCCAGCAGTGCACTACAGGGGAACTCACCCCTCCACTTT. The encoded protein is CASSALQGNSPLHF.

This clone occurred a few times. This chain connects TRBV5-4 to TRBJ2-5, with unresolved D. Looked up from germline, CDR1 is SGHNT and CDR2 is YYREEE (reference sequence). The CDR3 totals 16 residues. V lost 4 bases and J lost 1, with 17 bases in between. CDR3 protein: CASSQGSWQIQETQYF. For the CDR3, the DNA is TGTGCCAGCAGCCAAGGTTCCTGGCAGATCCAAGAGACCCAGTACTTC.

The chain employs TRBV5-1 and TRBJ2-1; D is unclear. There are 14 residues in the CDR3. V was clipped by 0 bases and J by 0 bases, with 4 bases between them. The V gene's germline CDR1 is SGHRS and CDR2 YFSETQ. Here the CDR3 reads CASSLEGSYNEQFF. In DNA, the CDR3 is TGCGCCAGCAGCTTGGAGGGCTCCTACAATGAGCAGTTCTTC.

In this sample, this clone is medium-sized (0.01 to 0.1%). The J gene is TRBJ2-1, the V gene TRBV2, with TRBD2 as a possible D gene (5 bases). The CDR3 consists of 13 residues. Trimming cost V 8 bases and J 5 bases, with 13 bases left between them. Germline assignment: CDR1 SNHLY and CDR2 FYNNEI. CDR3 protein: CASGRIIHNEQFF. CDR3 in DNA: TGTGCCAGCGGGAGAATCATCCACAATGAGCAGTTCTTC.

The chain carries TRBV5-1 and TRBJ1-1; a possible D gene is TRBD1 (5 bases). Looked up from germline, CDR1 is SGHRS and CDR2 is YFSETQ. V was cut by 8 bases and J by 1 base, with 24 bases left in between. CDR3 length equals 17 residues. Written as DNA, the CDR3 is TGCGCCAGTAAGTCAAGCGGGGGACCCCGGGGGAACACTGAAGCTTTCTTT. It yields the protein CASKSSGGPRGNTEAFF.

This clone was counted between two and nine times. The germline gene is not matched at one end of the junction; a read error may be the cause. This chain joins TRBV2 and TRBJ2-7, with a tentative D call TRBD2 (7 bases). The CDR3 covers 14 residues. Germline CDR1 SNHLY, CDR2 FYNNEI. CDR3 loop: CARSGGAGAYEQYF. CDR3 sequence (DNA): TGTGCCCGCAGTGGGGGGGCGGGGGCCTACGAGCAGTACTTC.

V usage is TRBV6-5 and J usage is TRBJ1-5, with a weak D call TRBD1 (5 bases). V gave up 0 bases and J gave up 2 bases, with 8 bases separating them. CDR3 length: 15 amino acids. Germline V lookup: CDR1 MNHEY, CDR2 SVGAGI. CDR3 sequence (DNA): TGTGCCAGCAGTTACTCTGGGGGTCGCAATCAGCCCCAGCATTTT. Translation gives CASSYSGGRNQPQHF.

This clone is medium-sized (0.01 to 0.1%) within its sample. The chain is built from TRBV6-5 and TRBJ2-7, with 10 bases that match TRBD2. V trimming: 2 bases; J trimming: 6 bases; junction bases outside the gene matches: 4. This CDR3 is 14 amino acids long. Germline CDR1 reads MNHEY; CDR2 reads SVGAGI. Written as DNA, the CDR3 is TGTGCCAGCAGTTACGACTGGACTAGCGGCGAGCAGTACTTC. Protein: CASSYDWTSGEQYF.

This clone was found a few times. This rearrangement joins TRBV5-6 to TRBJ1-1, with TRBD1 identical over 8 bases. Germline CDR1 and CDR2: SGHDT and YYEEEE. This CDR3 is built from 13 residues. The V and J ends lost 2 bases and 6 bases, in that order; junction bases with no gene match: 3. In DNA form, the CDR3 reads TGTGCCAGCAGCTTAGACAGGGGAGCTGAAGCTTTCTTT. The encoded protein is CASSLDRGAEAFF.

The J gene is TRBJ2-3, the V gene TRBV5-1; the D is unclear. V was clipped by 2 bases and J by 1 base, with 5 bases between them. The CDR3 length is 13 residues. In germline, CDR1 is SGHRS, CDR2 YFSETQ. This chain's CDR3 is CASSFGRTDTQYF. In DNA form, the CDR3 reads TGCGCCAGCAGCTTCGGACGCACAGATACGCAGTATTTT.

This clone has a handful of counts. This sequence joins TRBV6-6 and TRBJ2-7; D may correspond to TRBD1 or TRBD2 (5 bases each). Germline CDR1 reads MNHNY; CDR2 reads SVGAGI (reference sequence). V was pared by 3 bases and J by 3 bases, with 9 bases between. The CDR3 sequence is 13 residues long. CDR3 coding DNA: TGTGCCAGCAGTTATCAGGGACGCTACGAGCAGTACTTC. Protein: CASSYQGRYEQYF.

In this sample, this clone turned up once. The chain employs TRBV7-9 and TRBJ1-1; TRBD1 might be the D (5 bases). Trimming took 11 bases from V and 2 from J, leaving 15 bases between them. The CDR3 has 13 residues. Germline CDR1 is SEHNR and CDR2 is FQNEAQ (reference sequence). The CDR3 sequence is CASGRGTNTEAFF. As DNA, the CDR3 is TGTGCCTCCGGCCGAGGGACCAACACTGAAGCTTTCTTT.